What follows are 19 T cell receptor beta chains derived from one specimen sequenced in a study of T-cell reconstitution after alpha-beta-depleted transplantation in children (dated by TCRdb to 2015 to 2016). The treatment or condition label for this specimen denotes: allogeneic hematopoietic cell transplantation with graft depleted of TCRalphabeta T cells and CD19 B cells. Receptors were amplified or captured by PCR. The listed sequencing device is Illumina HiSeq 2500. TCR libraries were prepared with molecular barcoding, using unique molecular identifiers to normalize TCRbeta repertoire quantification. TCRdb reprocessing: public reads trimmed at Q25 with fastp, clones called with MiXCR, in-frame beta chains kept. Here each entry gathers all rows of one CDR3 protein and keeps the most common genes and DNA. The sample table lists approximately 300,000 distinct CDR3 sequences, about 9.5% of them with a count of one. Of the sample, over 6% is held by the ten largest clones.

Source: PBMCs, taken before TCRalphabeta/CD19-depleted stem cell transplant. The origin of the receptors is a boy younger than two with acute myeloid leukemia, due to receive a stem cell transplant.

This clonotype showed up many times. The chain combines TRBV3-1 with TRBJ2-1, with 8 nucleotides matching TRBD2. Losses at the gene ends were 3 bases for V and 9 bases for J; bases not matched to a gene: 7. Germline-derived CDR1 and CDR2 are LGHDT and YNNKEL (reference sequence). This CDR3 spans 14 amino acids. This CDR3 reads CASSHPGTRGEQFF. In DNA form, the CDR3 reads TGTGCCAGCAGCCATCCCGGGACTAGGGGTGAGCAGTTCTTC.

This clonotype was counted many times. The rearrangement uses TRBV6-1 and TRBJ1-4; possible D gene TRBD1, 5 bases. V was trimmed by 8 bases and J by 10 bases, leaving 20 bases between them. This CDR3 is 14 amino acids long. Germline V gene sequence: CDR1 MNHNS, CDR2 SASEGT. The CDR3 reads CASWEGSRDRKLFF. The CDR3 DNA sequence: TGTGCCAGCTGGGAGGGGAGCAGGGATCGAAAACTGTTTTTT.

This clonotype was seen repeatedly, ten times or more. The J gene is TRBJ2-2, the V gene TRBV6-5; D possibly corresponds to TRBD1 (7 bases). V was cut by 3 bases and J by 6 bases, with 11 bases left in between. Germline CDR1 MNHEY, CDR2 SVGAGI. CDR3 length equals 14 residues. CDR3 protein: CASSYGGTAGELFF. The CDR3, as DNA: TGTGCCAGCAGTTATGGGGGGACAGCCGGGGAGCTGTTTTTT.

This clonotype was observed many times. The gene calls are TRBV18 and TRBJ2-5, with D possibly called TRBD1 or TRBD2 (5 bases each). V gave up 3 bases and J gave up 2 bases, with 10 bases separating them. The CDR3 length is 14 residues. Germline loops: CDR1 KGHSH, CDR2 LQKENI. The CDR3 bases are TGTGCCAGCTCACCCTGGGACCGTCAAGAGACCCAGTACTTC. It is translated as CASSPWDRQETQYF.

Ten or more counts support this clonotype. The V and J genes are TRBV6-1 and TRBJ2-5; no definite D call. In germline, CDR1 is MNHNS, CDR2 SASEGT. Between the trimmed V and J ends, which lost 6 bases and 3 bases, there was a span of 14 bases. This CDR3 spans 14 amino acids. The DNA of the CDR3 is TGTGCCAGCAGCGCCGCCGTGGTAGAAGAGACCCAGTACTTC. This codes for CASSAAVVEETQYF.

This clonotype was observed many times. The V gene is TRBV5-1, the J gene TRBJ2-2; D is uncertain. This CDR3 spans 13 amino acids. Trimming removed 4 bases at V and 6 bases at J, with 10 bases between. Germline-derived CDR1 and CDR2 are SGHRS and YFSETQ. The CDR3 is CASSQESPGELFF. The CDR3 coding sequence is TGCGCCAGCAGCCAGGAGTCTCCCGGGGAGCTGTTTTTT.

In its sample, this clonotype was seen once. This chain connects TRBV5-4 to TRBJ1-1; tentatively, D is TRBD1 (5 bases). Germline V lookup: CDR1 SGHNT, CDR2 YYREEE (reference sequence). The ends were cut back, 0 bases at V and 3 bases at J, with 21 bases in the middle. The CDR3 length is 18 residues. CDR3 protein: CASSLAVGLAGVDTEAFF. The CDR3 DNA follows: TGTGCCAGCAGCTTGGCGGTCGGGCTTGCGGGGGTTGACACTGAAGCTTTCTTT.

This clonotype was counted many times. V usage is TRBV30 and J usage is TRBJ2-1, with D perhaps matching TRBD2 (6 bases). This CDR3 comprises 11 residues. Trimming removed 2 bases at V and 15 bases at J, with 14 bases between. Germline CDR1 is GTSNPN and CDR2 is SVGIG (reference sequence). The CDR3 protein is CAWSRRSEGFF. In nucleotides, the CDR3 is TGTGCCTGGAGTCGACGCTCGGAGGGGTTCTTC.

This clonotype was counted many times. The CDR3 loop is CASGWTSGSSYNEQFF. CDR3 nucleotide sequence: TGTGCTAGTGGTTGGACTAGCGGGAGCTCCTACAATGAGCAGTTCTTC. V gene TRBV12-5 combines with J gene TRBJ2-1, with 13 bases fitting TRBD2. The J segment lost 0 bases and the V segment lost 4 bases, leaving 0 bases of the junction unmatched. CDR3 size: 16 residues. Germline V gene lookup returns CDR1 LGHNT and CDR2 FRNRAP.

This clonotype was detected only a few times. This CDR3 reads CASTEGGRWNEQYF. CDR3 DNA sequence: TGTGCCAGCACCGAGGGGGGGCGGTGGAACGAGCAGTACTTC. The V call is TRBV2, the J call TRBJ2-7, with D perhaps matching TRBD2 (7 bases). CDR3 size: 14 residues. Germline V gene data show CDR1 as SNHLY and CDR2 as FYNNEI. The ends were cut back, 7 bases at V and 5 bases at J, with 18 bases in the middle.

Ten or more counts support this clonotype. The genes are TRBV21-1 and TRBJ2-7; TRBD1 is the table's D call and was not checked against the DNA. TRBV21-1 is annotated as a pseudogene. This CDR3 region has 14 residues. The CDR3 sequence is CASSMGTRSHEQYF. Written as DNA, the CDR3 is TGTGCCAGCAGCATGGGGACCAGGTCCCACGAGCAGTACTTC.

CDR3 residues: CASSRRTGTGALNEQFF. The CDR3 nucleotides read TGCGCCAGCAGCCGCAGGACCGGGACAGGGGCCCTCAATGAGCAGTTCTTC. The rearrangement links TRBV4-3 to TRBJ2-1; 10 bases are shared with TRBD1. Per the germline V gene, CDR1 is LGHNA and CDR2 is YSLEER. Germline trimming cut 4 bases from V and 6 bases from J; bases unmatched to any gene: 12. The length of the CDR3 is 17 residues.

This clonotype was detected many times. The V call is TRBV7-2, the J call TRBJ2-2; tentatively, D is TRBD1 (6 bases). Trimming pared 0 bases from V and 4 bases from J, leaving 12 bases between. This CDR3 contains 16 residues. The germline V gene encodes CDR1 SGHTA and CDR2 FQGNSA. The CDR3, as DNA: TGTGCCAGCAGCTTAGCAGGGGGAGAAACCACCGGGGAGCTGTTTTTT. It is translated as CASSLAGGETTGELFF.

This clonotype was seen ten or more times. The V call is TRBV20-1, the J call TRBJ2-1, with D maybe TRBD2 (6 bases). This CDR3 region has 18 residues. V dropped 0 bases and J dropped 1 base, with 19 bases sitting between them. CDR1 and CDR2 (germline): DFQATT, SNEGSKA (reference sequence). The CDR3 region has the DNA TGCAGTGCTAGAGATCATGGAGGAATACGGGGGTCCTACAATGAGCAGTTCTTC. Its protein is CSARDHGGIRGSYNEQFF.

This clonotype was recorded many times. The chain carries TRBV20-1 and TRBJ2-7; 9 nucleotides agree with TRBD2. V lost 2 bases and J lost 5; bases outside the gene matches: 13. In germline, CDR1 is DFQATT, CDR2 SNEGSKA (reference sequence). CDR3 length: 16 residues. CDR3 coding DNA: TGCAGTGCTAGATTAGCGGGGGCCGTCCGGGGGCACGAGCAGTACTTC. Amino acid sequence: CSARLAGAVRGHEQYF.

This clonotype was seen only a few times. The chain carries TRBV25-1 and TRBJ2-3, with TRBD2 identical over 8 bases. The CDR3 totals 15 residues. Germline CDR1 reads MGHDK; CDR2 reads SYGVNS. Trimming took 7 bases from V and 1 from J; bases not matched to a gene: 7. CDR3: CASTAREEGTDTQYF. The CDR3, as DNA: TGTGCCAGCACAGCGCGGGAGGAGGGCACAGATACGCAGTATTTT.

This clonotype has ten or more counts. The genes are TRBV28 and TRBJ2-4, with 14 bases identical to TRBD2. Trimming took 4 bases from V and 3 from J; bases not matched to a gene: 5. The CDR3 is 17 amino acids. The germline V gene has CDR1 MDHEN and CDR2 SYDVKM. CDR3 loop: CASSSGTSGRSKNIQYF. The CDR3 nucleotides read TGTGCCAGCAGTTCGGGGACTAGCGGGAGAAGCAAAAACATTCAGTACTTC.

This clonotype was observed many times. The CDR3 sequence is CASGRTSGQETQYF. CDR3 nucleotide sequence: TGTGCCAGCGGGAGGACTAGCGGCCAAGAGACCCAGTACTTC. V usage is TRBV3-1 and J usage is TRBJ2-5, with 10 bases matching TRBD2. V gave up 8 bases and J gave up 1 base; unmatched junction bases: 4. CDR1 LGHDT and CDR2 YNNKEL come from the germline V gene (reference sequence). The length of the CDR3 is 14 residues.

This clonotype appeared many times. This sequence joins TRBV20-1 and TRBJ2-1; 9 bases fit TRBD2. Germline V gives CDR1 DFQATT, CDR2 SNEGSKA (reference sequence). The CDR3 is 13 residues long. J lost 9 bases, V lost 1 base, and 4 bases had no gene match. CDR3 sequence (DNA): TGCAGTGCTAGAGGGGCGGGGGGGAGTGAGCAGTTCTTC. It translates to CSARGAGGSEQFF.